What follows are 19 T cell receptor beta chains derived from one specimen sequenced in a study of early T cells in non-severe SARS-CoV-2 infection. MiXCR was run by TCRdb on the 5' RACE reads, yielding one entry per CDR3 protein. There are under 70,000 distinct CDR3 sequences in the sample; 5.6% occur only once, and about 6.8% lies in the top ten. The sample comprised whole blood. These receptors were collected from an adult who was a healthcare worker with PCR-confirmed SARS-CoV-2 infection or an uninfected control (not recorded which).

This clonotype was counted many times. V and J are TRBV12-3 or TRBV12-4 and TRBJ2-1; 10 positions match TRBD2. This CDR3 has 18 residues. V shed 5 bases, J shed 5 bases, and the junction held 15 bases outside the gene matches. CDR3 bases: TGTGCCAGCAGTCGGACGCAACCTCTAGCGGGAGAGCACAATGAGCAGTTCTTC. Amino acids: CASSRTQPLAGEHNEQFF.

This clonotype came up a few times. The CDR3 DNA follows: TGTGCCAGCATTTCTAGCGGGGAGGTGTTTGGCACAGATACGCAGTATTTT. Translated, it gives CASISSGEVFGTDTQYF. The rearrangement uses TRBV6-5 and TRBJ2-3, with 9 bases that match TRBD2. The V segment lost 7 bases and the J segment 1 base; nucleotides outside the gene matches: 12. This CDR3 contains 17 residues. Germline loops: CDR1 MNHEY, CDR2 SVGAGI.

This clonotype was seen a few times. The chain combines TRBV27 with TRBJ1-2, with D perhaps matching TRBD1 (5 bases). This CDR3 is built from 14 residues. V was shortened by 5 bases and J by 4 bases, with 14 bases between the two germline ends. From germline, CDR1 is MNHEY and CDR2 SMNVEV (reference sequence). CDR3 sequence (DNA): TGTGCCAGCAGTGTAAGGGAGGGACCCTATGGCTACACCTTC. It encodes CASSVREGPYGYTF.

J is TRBJ2-3 and V is TRBV4-2; 10 nucleotides match TRBD2. This CDR3 is 17 amino acids long. Losses at the gene ends were 1 base for V and 6 bases for J; bases not matched to a gene: 10. In germline, CDR1 is LGHNA, CDR2 YNFKEQ. The CDR3 sequence is CASSQVTSGSGRDTQYF. The CDR3 DNA is TGTGCCAGCAGCCAAGTGACTAGCGGGTCCGGTAGGGATACGCAGTATTTT.

V gene TRBV5-1 combines with J gene TRBJ1-2; D is unclear. Trimming shortened V by 10 bases and J by 3 bases, and 16 bases separated the two germline ends. The CDR3 runs to 13 residues. The germline CDR1 and CDR2 sequences are SGHRS and YFSETQ. CDR3 sequence: CAPASVFHYGYTF. The CDR3 region has the DNA TGCGCCCCAGCATCCGTGTTCCACTATGGCTACACCTTC.

This clonotype was seen more than once but under ten times. CDR3 nucleotides: TGTGCCAGCAGCATTACTACCTACGAGCAGTACTTC. Translating gives CASSITTYEQYF. The V and J genes are TRBV7-2 and TRBJ2-7, with D unclear. CDR3 length: 12 amino acids. V dropped 5 bases and J dropped 2 bases, with 7 bases sitting between them. The V gene's germline CDR1 is SGHTA and CDR2 FQGNSA.

This clonotype was observed a handful of times. The chain links TRBV14 to TRBJ2-3; no firm D call. The germline V gene has CDR1 SGHDN and CDR2 FVKESK. V shed 4 bases and J shed 6 bases, with 8 bases lying between them. CDR3 length: 12 amino acids. The CDR3 loop is CASSPQRDTQYF. CDR3 DNA: TGTGCCAGCAGCCCTCAACGGGATACGCAGTATTTT.

V gene TRBV2 combines with J gene TRBJ1-5; D gene ambiguous. V was shortened by 6 bases and J by 2 bases, with 8 bases between the two germline ends. CDR3 length: 13 residues. From germline, CDR1 is SNHLY and CDR2 FYNNEI. This CDR3 is CASRGWGNQPQHF. Here the CDR3 DNA reads TGTGCCAGCAGGGGCTGGGGCAATCAGCCCCAGCATTTT.

There are many counts of this clonotype. The V call is TRBV29-1, the J call TRBJ1-5, with unresolved D. Trimming pared 6 bases from V and 2 bases from J, leaving 11 bases between. CDR3 length: 13 residues. CDR1 and CDR2 from the germline V gene are SQVTM and ANQGSEA. The CDR3 coding sequence is TGCAGCGTAGGGATGGGTGGCAATCAGCCCCAGCATTTT. Its protein is CSVGMGGNQPQHF.

This clonotype was seen ten or more times. The rearrangement links TRBV20-1 to TRBJ2-3; D is ambiguous. Trimming took 0 bases from V and 2 from J, leaving 9 bases between them. The length of the CDR3 is 14 residues. Germline CDR1 is DFQATT and CDR2 is SNEGSKA (reference sequence). For the CDR3, the DNA is TGCAGTGCTAGAGATCTCCAGGTCACAGATACGCAGTATTTT. The encoded protein is CSARDLQVTDTQYF.

The chain combines TRBV6-2 or TRBV6-3 with TRBJ2-3; the D is unclear. The CDR3 spans 12 residues. V dropped 8 bases and J dropped 4 bases, with 10 bases sitting between them. Germline V gene sequence: CDR1 MNHEY, CDR2 SVGEGT. The CDR3 protein is CASSPSADTQYF. CDR3 coding DNA: TGTGCCAGCTCCCCCTCCGCAGATACGCAGTATTTT.

On this clonotype itself: This could be a read error, since a much larger clone is one nucleotide away. The chain has TRBV4-1 and TRBJ1-4, with unresolved D. The CDR3 length is 12 residues. Germline V gene sequence: CDR1 MGHRA, CDR2 YSYEKL. As DNA, the CDR3 is TGCGCCTGCAGCCAATCTTTTGAAAAACTGTTTTTT. Its translation is CACSQSFEKLFF.

A note on this clonotype: A read error may be the cause here, since a much bigger clone is one base away. The CDR3 DNA follows: TGTGCCTGGAGTACCAGGTGGGGTGAAACGCAGTATTTT. This encodes CAWSTRWGETQYF. The genes are TRBV30 and TRBJ2-3, with D unclear. The CDR3 contains 13 residues. Trimming stripped 2 bases from V and 9 bases from J, with 15 bases between. The germline V gene has CDR1 GTSNPN and CDR2 SVGIG (reference sequence).

This clonotype came up many times. This rearrangement joins TRBV9 to TRBJ1-6; a possible D gene is TRBD1 (6 bases). Trimming cost V 4 bases and J 7 bases, with 15 bases left between them. CDR1 and CDR2 (germline): SGDLS, YYNGEE. The CDR3 covers 15 residues. The CDR3 loop is CASSTDTGLNSPLHF. The CDR3 nucleotides are TGTGCCAGCAGCACCGACACAGGGTTGAATTCACCCCTCCACTTT. Full variable domain (rest looked up from reference TRBV9 and TRBJ1-6): DSGVTQTPKHLITATGQRVTLRCSPRSGDLSVYWYQQSLDQGLQFLIQYYNGEERAKGNILERFSAQQFPDLHSELNLSSLELGDSALYFCASSTDTGLNSPLHFGNGTRLTVT.

This clonotype has ten or more counts. CDR3 sequence: CASSLGGAGELFF. The DNA for the CDR3 is TGTGCCAGCAGCTTAGGAGGGGCCGGGGAGCTGTTTTTT. The chain joins TRBV7-9 to TRBJ2-2; D may match TRBD1 or TRBD2 (5 bases each). V dropped 1 base and J dropped 6 bases, with 6 bases sitting between them. Germline V lookup: CDR1 SEHNR, CDR2 FQNEAQ (reference sequence). The CDR3 is made up of 13 amino acids.

This clonotype was counted at least ten times. The chain has TRBV6-1 and TRBJ1-1; D gene unclear. This CDR3 is built from 14 residues. Trimming took 4 bases from V and 0 from J, leaving 9 bases between them. Germline-derived CDR1 and CDR2 are MNHNS and SASEGT. The CDR3 loop is CASSGNAMNTEAFF. The CDR3, as DNA: TGTGCCAGCAGTGGAAATGCAATGAACACTGAAGCTTTCTTT.

This chain joins TRBV7-3 and TRBJ1-2; D ambiguous. V shed 6 bases and J shed 0 bases, with 8 bases lying between them. The CDR3 contains 13 residues. Germline V lookup: CDR1 SGHTA, CDR2 FQGTGA. The CDR3 loop is CASSKGPNYGYTF. The CDR3 coding sequence is TGTGCCAGCAGTAAAGGGCCTAACTATGGCTACACCTTC.

The table lists this clonotype with a few counts. CDR3 in DNA: TGTGCCAGCAGCTTAATCGGATATGCTAGTCCGTACTTC. Translated, it gives CASSLIGYASPYF. The chain uses TRBV11-2 and TRBJ2-7; D not certain. Trimming stripped 2 bases from V and 12 bases from J, with 17 bases between. CDR3 length: 13 residues. Per the germline V gene, CDR1 is SGHAT and CDR2 is FQNNGV.

This clonotype was counted only a few times. This chain connects TRBV10-3 to TRBJ1-1, with a weak D call TRBD1 (5 bases). The CDR3 length is 17 residues. The germline V gene encodes CDR1 ENHRY and CDR2 SYGVKD. V was pared by 3 bases and J by 0 bases, with 17 bases between. The CDR3 DNA reads TGTGCCATCAGTGAATTGCGCCAGGGAGGGGTGAACACTGAAGCTTTCTTT. This sequence encodes CAISELRQGGVNTEAFF.